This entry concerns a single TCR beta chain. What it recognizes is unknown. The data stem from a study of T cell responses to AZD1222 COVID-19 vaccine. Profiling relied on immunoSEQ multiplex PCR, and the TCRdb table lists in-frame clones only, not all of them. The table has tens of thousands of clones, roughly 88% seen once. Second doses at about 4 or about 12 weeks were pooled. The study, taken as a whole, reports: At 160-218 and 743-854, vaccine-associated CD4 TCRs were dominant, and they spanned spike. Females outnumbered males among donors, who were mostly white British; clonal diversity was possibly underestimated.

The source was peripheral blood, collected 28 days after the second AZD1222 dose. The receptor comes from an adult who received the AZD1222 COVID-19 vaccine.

CDR3: CASSLGQGQGSYTF. Here the CDR3 DNA reads TGTGCCAGCAGCTTGGGTCAGGGGCAGGGGAGCTACACCTTC. This chain links TRBV5-6 with TRBJ1-2, with D maybe TRBD1 (6 bases). With 0 bases removed from V and 9 bases from J, the gap between germline ends came to 15 bases. The CDR3 extends over 14 amino acids. The germline gives CDR1 SGHDT, CDR2 YYEEEE.